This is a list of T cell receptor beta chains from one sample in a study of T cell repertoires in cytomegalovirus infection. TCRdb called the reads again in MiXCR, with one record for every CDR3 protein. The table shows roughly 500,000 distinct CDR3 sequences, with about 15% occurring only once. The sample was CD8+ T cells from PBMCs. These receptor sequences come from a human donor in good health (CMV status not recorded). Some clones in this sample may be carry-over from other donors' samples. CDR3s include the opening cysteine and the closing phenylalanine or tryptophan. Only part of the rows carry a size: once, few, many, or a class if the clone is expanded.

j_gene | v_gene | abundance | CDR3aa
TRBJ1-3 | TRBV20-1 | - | CSARDWTGALSGNTIYF
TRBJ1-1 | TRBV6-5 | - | CASSYTGGWNTEAFF
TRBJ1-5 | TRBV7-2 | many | CASSLDRGGNQPQHF
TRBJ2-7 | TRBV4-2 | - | CASGGTSGSYEQYF
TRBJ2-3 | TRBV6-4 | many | CASSAQAGGTDTQYF
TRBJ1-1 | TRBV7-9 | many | CASSRKAEAFF
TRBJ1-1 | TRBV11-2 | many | CASSLWGRGTNTEAFF
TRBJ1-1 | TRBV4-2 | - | CASSQVLDANTEAFF
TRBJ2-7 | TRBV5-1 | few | CASSLAGQGLGYEQYF
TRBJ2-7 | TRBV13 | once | CASSSTGLAGVNEQYF
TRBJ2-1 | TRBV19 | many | CASSIKGRRGNEQFF
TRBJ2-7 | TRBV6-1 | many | CASSEGRGSYEQYF
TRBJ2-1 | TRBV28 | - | CASSPSLGLAEYNEQFF
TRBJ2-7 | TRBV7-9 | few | CASSPADGRSEQYF
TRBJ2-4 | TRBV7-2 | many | CASSSHLTATAKNIQYF
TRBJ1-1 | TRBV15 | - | CATSVRGQDTEAFF
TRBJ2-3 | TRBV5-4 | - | CASGKTSVSSTDTQYF
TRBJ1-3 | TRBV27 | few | CASAEDRPPGNTIYF
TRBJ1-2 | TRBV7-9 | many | CASSYPGQGESMYGYTF
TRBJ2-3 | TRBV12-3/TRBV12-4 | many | CASSLGGTGGKDTQYF
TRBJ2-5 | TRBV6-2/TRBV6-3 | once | CTSSYEEGFRTDQETQYF
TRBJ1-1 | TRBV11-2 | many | CASSIGTVNTEAFF
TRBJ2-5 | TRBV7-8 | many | CASSFRDSRSETQYF
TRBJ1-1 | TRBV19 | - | CASSTAPGQRTLNTEAFF
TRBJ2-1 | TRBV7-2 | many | CASTLPGLAYNEQFF
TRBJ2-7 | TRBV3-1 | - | CASSPRLAGGPFGEQYF
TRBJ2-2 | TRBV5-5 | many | CASSGTGDTGELFF
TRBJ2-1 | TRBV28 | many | CASSSRLAGGTNNEQFF
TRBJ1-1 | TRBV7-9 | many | CASSQAGGIFEAFF
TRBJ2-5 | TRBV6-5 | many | CASSYAWTGVGETQYF
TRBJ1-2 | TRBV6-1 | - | CASSADRGEGGYGYTF
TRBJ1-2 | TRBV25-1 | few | CASSERYLAGPNYGYTF
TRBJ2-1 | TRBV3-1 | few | CASSGLGEGAINEQFF
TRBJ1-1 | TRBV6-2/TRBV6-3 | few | CASSYGWRGTEAFF
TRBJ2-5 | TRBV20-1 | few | CSASPRGGSESPETQYF
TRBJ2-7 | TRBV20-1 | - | CSASLQGDDEQYF
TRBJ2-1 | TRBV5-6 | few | CASSLAMAGYEQFF
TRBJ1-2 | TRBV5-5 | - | CASSRGLRHGYTF
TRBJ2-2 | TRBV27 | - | CASSQGIANTGELFF
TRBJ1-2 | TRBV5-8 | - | CASSLGGGVNYGYTF
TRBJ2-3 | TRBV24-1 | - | CATSDSGLAGVRDTQYF